The 29 T cell receptor beta chains in this list originate from one sample, sequenced in a study of blood T cell repertoires in COVID-19. The assay was immunoSEQ multiplex PCR, and TCRdb's table has in-frame clones only and misses some. The sample records roughly 45,000 clones, just under 85% being singletons. The sequencing sample was made of peripheral blood. The origin of the receptors is a man between 50 and 59 years old with active COVID-19.

The chain employs TRBV7-2 and TRBJ2-1; 11 bases are a match to TRBD2. V shed 2 bases and J 9 bases; nucleotides not matched to a gene: 9. Germline CDR1 and CDR2: SGHTA and FQGNSA. The CDR3 loop spans 16 amino acids. The CDR3 nucleotides read TGTGCCAGCAGCTTACGGGGACTAGCGGCGGTAGGTGAGCAGTTCTTC. Translating it yields CASSLRGLAAVGEQFF. Full variable domain (outside the CDR3, taken from reference TRBV7-2 and TRBJ2-1): GAGVSQSPSNKVTEKGKDVELRCDPISGHTALYWYRQSLGQGLEFLIYFQGNSAPDKSGLPSDRFSAERTGGSVSTLTIQRTQQEDSAVYLCASSLRGLAAVGEQFFGPGTRLTVL.

This chain uses TRBV6-5 with TRBJ2-7; 7 bases fit TRBD1. The J segment lost 6 bases and the V segment lost 5 bases, leaving 13 bases of the junction unmatched. The CDR3 length is 15 residues. Germline values: CDR1 MNHEY, CDR2 SVGAGI. CDR3 region: CASSTLKTGRLEQYF. CDR3 coding DNA: TGTGCCAGCAGTACTCTAAAGACAGGGCGTCTCGAGCAGTACTTC.

This chain joins TRBV30 and TRBJ2-3; 9 positions match TRBD2. Germline loops: CDR1 GTSNPN, CDR2 SVGIG (reference sequence). The CDR3 sequence is 15 residues long. V was clipped by 4 bases and J by 5 bases; unmatched bases: 10. The CDR3 nucleotides read TGTGCCTGGAACGTGGCGGGAGGGCCGGGAGATACGCAGTATTTT. Its translation: CAWNVAGGPGDTQYF.

The chain employs TRBV13 and TRBJ2-7; 7 bases are a match to TRBD2. Germline V gives CDR1 PRHDT, CDR2 FYEKMQ (reference sequence). V dropped 8 bases and J dropped 7; count of bases not matched to a gene: 17. The CDR3 extends over 15 amino acids. The DNA of the CDR3 is TGTGCCAGCGAGCTTATGTCGGGTGCCGGGGGGGAGCAGTACTTC. As protein: CASELMSGAGGEQYF.

The chain carries TRBV7-9 and TRBJ2-5; a weak D match, TRBD1 (6 bases). V was pared by 1 base and J by 5 bases, with 14 bases between. Germline CDR1 is SEHNR and CDR2 is FQNEAQ (reference sequence). This CDR3 is 15 amino acids long. CDR3 nucleotides: TGTGCCAGCAGCTTAGTGTCTGGGGGCAAGGAGACCCAGTACTTC. Its translation: CASSLVSGGKETQYF.

The rearrangement links TRBV19 to TRBJ1-1, with D maybe TRBD1 (5 bases). The CDR3 runs to 14 residues. Germline-derived CDR1 and CDR2 are LNHDA and SQIVND (reference sequence). V gave up 8 bases and J gave up 4 bases, with 17 bases separating them. CDR3 coding DNA: TGTGCCAGTTTGAACGGGGGGTGGAGCACTGAAGCTTTCTTT. This encodes CASLNGGWSTEAFF.

This rearrangement joins TRBV12-1 to TRBJ1-6; the D call TRBD1 from the table was never checked on the DNA. TRBV12-1 is a recognized pseudogene. The CDR3 length is 19 residues. The CDR3 here is CASSFRQGDMIAYNSPLHF. Here the CDR3 DNA reads TGTGCCAGCAGCTTCCGCCAGGGTGATATGATTGCTTATAATTCACCCCTCCACTTT.

The genes are TRBV29-1 and TRBJ2-2; possibly TRBD2 for D (5 bases). The CDR3 has 11 amino acids. With 4 bases removed from V and 7 bases from J, the gap between germline ends came to 7 bases. The germline CDR1 and CDR2 sequences are SQVTM and ANQGSEA. CDR3 residues: CSVGEGGELFF. The CDR3 bases are TGCAGCGTTGGTGAGGGCGGGGAGCTGTTTTTT.

This clone is a singleton in its sample. The chain recombines TRBV5-1 with TRBJ1-2, with no clear D. The CDR3 has 13 amino acids. V lost 4 bases and J 5 bases, leaving 12 bases between the germline ends. Germline V gives CDR1 SGHRS, CDR2 YFSETQ. The CDR3 DNA sequence: TGCGCCAGCAGCCAGACTAGAGGGTATGGCTACACCTTC. Translation: CASSQTRGYGYTF.

This sequence joins TRBV15 and TRBJ1-3, with a possible D match to TRBD1 (6 bases). Trimming left V 2 bases short and J 2 bases short, with 16 bases between. From germline, CDR1 is LNHNV and CDR2 YYDKDF (reference sequence). The CDR3 has 17 amino acids. CDR3 coding DNA: TGTGCCACCAGCAGACGTCGGACAGATAGTCCTGGAAACACCATATATTTT. Translated, it gives CATSRRRTDSPGNTIYF.

The V gene is TRBV7-9, the J gene TRBJ1-4, with D perhaps TRBD1 (6 bases). The CDR3 consists of 14 residues. CDR1 is SEHNR and CDR2 is FQNEAQ in the germline V gene (reference sequence). Trimming removed 4 bases at V and 4 bases at J, with 10 bases between. The CDR3 sequence is CASSSRQVNEKLFF. DNA for the CDR3: TGTGCCAGCAGCTCCCGACAGGTTAATGAAAAACTGTTTTTT.

The V call is TRBV5-1, the J call TRBJ1-1; maybe TRBD1 (6 bases). Germline CDR1 reads SGHRS; CDR2 reads YFSETQ. The CDR3 has 11 residues. Trimming removed 6 bases from V and 11 bases from J, with 14 bases in between. CDR3 amino acids: CASMGTQGAFF. CDR3 nucleotide sequence: TGCGCCAGCATGGGCACGCAGGGGGCTTTCTTT.

This clone was seen more than once but under ten times. The chain has TRBV19 and TRBJ2-5; D is unclear. The CDR3 has 14 residues. Trimming stripped 1 base from V and 1 base from J, with 7 bases between. Germline V CDR1 and CDR2: LNHDA, SQIVND (reference sequence). The CDR3 DNA sequence: TGTGCCAGTAGTATAGGTCCTAGCCAAGAGACCCAGTACTTC. This codes for CASSIGPSQETQYF. The full variable domain, in which reference TRBV19 and TRBJ2-5 provide the parts outside the CDR3, is DGGITQSPKYLFRKEGQNVTLSCEQNLNHDAMYWYRQDPGQGLRLIYYSQIVNDFQKGDIAEGYSVSREKKESFPLTVTSAQKNPTAFYLCASSIGPSQETQYFGPGTRLLVL.

The DNA of the CDR3 is TGTGCCAGCAGCGGCCGACGGGGGGCAGAAGCGGGCTACACCTTC. Protein: CASSGRRGAEAGYTF. J is TRBJ1-2 and V is TRBV9; possible D gene TRBD1, 6 bases. The CDR3 totals 15 residues. Germline values: CDR1 SGDLS, CDR2 YYNGEE. V was shortened by 3 bases and J by 8 bases, with 20 bases between the two germline ends. Looking up the rest from reference TRBV9 and TRBJ1-2 gives the full variable domain: DSGVTQTPKHLITATGQRVTLRCSPRSGDLSVYWYQQSLDQGLQFLIQYYNGEERAKGNILERFSAQQFPDLHSELNLSSLELGDSALYFCASSGRRGAEAGYTFGSGTRLTVV.

The rearrangement links TRBV5-1 to TRBJ1-3, with 9 bases matching TRBD1. The V segment lost 4 bases and the J segment 1 base; nucleotides outside the gene matches: 9. Germline V gene data show CDR1 as SGHRS and CDR2 as YFSETQ. This CDR3 comprises 17 residues. CDR3 nucleotides: TGCGCCAGCAGCCCATTCGGACAGGGGAAGTCTGGAAACACCATATATTTT. Translating it yields CASSPFGQGKSGNTIYF.

This clone came up once. The chain uses TRBV11-2 and TRBJ2-1; 8 bases map to TRBD1. The germline V gene encodes CDR1 SGHAT and CDR2 FQNNGV. V lost 6 bases and J lost 1; bases outside the gene matches: 5. The CDR3 is 15 residues long. CDR3 in DNA: TGTGCCAGCAGATTTGACAGGGGTTCCTACAATGAGCAGTTCTTC. Its translation is CASRFDRGSYNEQFF.

The chain couples TRBV11-2 to TRBJ2-1, with 12 bases that match TRBD1. The CDR3 has 15 residues. V gave up 5 bases and J gave up 7 bases; unmatched junction bases: 6. CDR1 is SGHAT and CDR2 is FQNNGV in the germline V gene. The CDR3 sequence is CASSDRDRGPNEQFF. CDR3 DNA sequence: TGTGCCAGCAGCGACCGGGACAGGGGGCCAAATGAGCAGTTCTTC. Variable domain in full (rest from reference TRBV11-2 and TRBJ2-1): EAGVAQSPRYKIIEKRQSVAFWCNPISGHATLYWYQQILGQGPKLLIQFQNNGVVDDSQLPKDRFSAERLKGVDSTLKIQPAKLEDSAVYLCASSDRDRGPNEQFFGPGTRLTVL.

The chain employs TRBV4-1 and TRBJ2-3, with 14 positions matching TRBD2. J lost 1 base, V lost 0 bases, and 9 bases had no gene match. The CDR3 loop spans 20 amino acids. CDR1 MGHRA and CDR2 YSYEKL come from the germline V gene. The CDR3 reads CASSQDPTSGGGYRTDTQYF. CDR3 sequence (DNA): TGCGCCAGCAGCCAAGATCCGACTAGCGGGGGGGGGTATCGCACAGATACGCAGTATTTT.

The rearrangement links TRBV6-1 to TRBJ2-7; TRBD1 matches 9 bases. Germline V gives CDR1 MNHNS, CDR2 SASEGT. This CDR3 has 17 amino acids. Germline trimming cut 0 bases from V and 4 bases from J; bases unmatched to any gene: 10. The CDR3 here is CASSEALGQGWMYEQYF. CDR3 sequence (DNA): TGTGCCAGCAGTGAAGCTCTTGGACAGGGGTGGATGTACGAGCAGTACTTC.

This chain links TRBV25-1 with TRBJ1-1, with TRBD1 matching over 12 bases. Germline CDR1 and CDR2: MGHDK and SYGVNS. V dropped 8 bases and J dropped 2; count of bases not matched to a gene: 12. This CDR3 has 17 amino acids. The DNA of the CDR3 is TGTGCCAGCGGGGAAATGGGACAGGGGGCCAGTAACACTGAAGCTTTCTTT. It yields the protein CASGEMGQGASNTEAFF.

The rearrangement links TRBV6-5 to TRBJ2-7; TRBD2 agrees at 11 bases. J lost 3 bases, V lost 1 base, and 2 bases had no gene match. The CDR3 has 15 residues. Looked up from germline, CDR1 is MNHEY and CDR2 is SVGAGI. In nucleotides, the CDR3 is TGTGCCAGCAGTTACTTGACTAGCGGGGACTACGAGCAGTACTTC. Amino acid sequence: CASSYLTSGDYEQYF.

The rearrangement joins TRBV5-1 to TRBJ2-7; the match to TRBD1 covers 7 bases. Germline assignment: CDR1 SGHRS and CDR2 YFSETQ. The CDR3 has 14 residues. J lost 3 bases, V lost 0 bases, and 3 bases had no gene match. In DNA, the CDR3 is TGCGCCAGCAGCTTGGTACCAGGGGGCTACGAGCAGTACTTC. Translating it yields CASSLVPGGYEQYF.

CDR3 bases: TGTGCCAGCGGGGCAGGGAATAATTCACCCCTCCACTTT. This sequence encodes CASGAGNNSPLHF. The rearrangement uses TRBV7-9 and TRBJ1-6; the D gene is possibly TRBD1 (5 bases). CDR3 length: 13 amino acids. Germline V lookup: CDR1 SEHNR, CDR2 FQNEAQ (reference sequence). V lost 8 bases and J lost 5, with 10 bases in between.

This clone was recorded once. The chain couples TRBV7-2 to TRBJ2-7; 8 positions agree with TRBD1. The CDR3 extends over 15 amino acids. J was trimmed by 3 bases and V by 5 bases; bases with no gene match: 9. Germline assignment: CDR1 SGHTA and CDR2 FQGNSA. CDR3 sequence (DNA): TGTGCCAGCAGCCCCCAGGACAGGGCCGGCTACGAGCAGTACTTC. This gives the protein CASSPQDRAGYEQYF.

The chain has TRBV3-1 (or the pseudogene TRBV3-2) and TRBJ1-1; TRBD1 might be the D (5 bases). The germline gives CDR1 LGHDT, CDR2 YNNKEL (reference sequence). The length of the CDR3 is 14 residues. V was pared by 7 bases and J by 1 base, with 13 bases between. The CDR3 loop is CASTDRGRNTEAFF. The CDR3 nucleotides read TGTGCCAGCACCGATAGGGGTAGGAACACTGAAGCTTTCTTT.

This CDR3 reads CASSRTGYQETQYF. For the CDR3, the DNA is TGTGCCAGCAGCCGGACAGGCTACCAAGAGACCCAGTACTTC. The V and J genes are TRBV6-5 and TRBJ2-5, with 7 bases that match TRBD1. CDR3 length: 14 residues. With V trimmed by 6 bases and J by 0 bases, 4 bases remained unmatched. Per the germline V gene, CDR1 is MNHEY and CDR2 is SVGAGI.

This chain uses TRBV5-1 with TRBJ1-3; 10 bases match TRBD1. The V gene end was trimmed by 3 bases and the J gene end by 4 bases; junction bases not matched to a gene: 4. Germline V gene lookup returns CDR1 SGHRS and CDR2 YFSETQ. This CDR3 is 15 amino acids long. The CDR3 loop is CASSSGTGDGNTIYF. The CDR3 DNA reads as TGCGCCAGCAGCTCCGGGACAGGGGACGGAAACACCATATATTTT.

This chain links TRBV10-3 with TRBJ2-7; TRBD1 aligns across 8 bases. Trimming at V came to 6 bases and at J to 5 bases, leaving 6 bases not matched to a gene. The V gene's germline CDR1 is ENHRY and CDR2 SYGVKD. The CDR3 is 13 amino acids. CDR3: CAIRKGQGDEQYF. The CDR3 nucleotides are TGTGCCATCAGAAAAGGACAGGGCGACGAGCAGTACTTC.

This chain uses TRBV7-9 with TRBJ2-7; TRBD2 matches 11 bases. CDR3 length equals 17 residues. With 1 base clipped from V and 5 bases from J, the junction kept 10 bases outside the gene matches. Germline V gene data show CDR1 as SEHNR and CDR2 as FQNEAQ (reference sequence). The CDR3 DNA is TGTGCCAGCAGCTTAGGGCTAGCGGGAGGTCCGTACAACGAGCAGTACTTC. Translating gives CASSLGLAGGPYNEQYF.